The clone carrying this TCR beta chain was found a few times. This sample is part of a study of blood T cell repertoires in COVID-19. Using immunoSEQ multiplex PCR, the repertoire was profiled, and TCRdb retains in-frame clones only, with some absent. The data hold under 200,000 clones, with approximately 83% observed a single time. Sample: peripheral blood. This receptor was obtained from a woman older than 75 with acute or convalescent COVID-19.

This CDR3 is CASSAIPRASEQYF. For the CDR3, the DNA is TGTGCCAGCAGCGCCATACCCAGGGCCAGCGAGCAGTACTTC. The gene calls are TRBV7-8 and TRBJ2-7; possibly TRBD1 for D (5 bases). Germline V gene sequence: CDR1 SGHVS, CDR2 FQNEAQ. The CDR3 has 14 amino acids. The V and J ends lost 5 bases and 6 bases respectively, with 17 bases between them. Full variable domain (outside the CDR3, taken from reference TRBV7-8 and TRBJ2-7): GAGVSQSPRYKVAKRGQDVALRCDPISGHVSLFWYQQALGQGPEFLTYFQNEAQLDKSGLPSDRFFAERPEGSVSTLKIQRTQQEDSAVYLCASSAIPRASEQYFGPGTRLTVT.